This is a list of T cell receptor beta chains from one sample in a study of control samples from healthy donors and cancer patients. The assay was immunoSEQ multiplex PCR, and TCRdb's table has in-frame clones only and misses some. The top ten clones hold about 1.6% of a sample with roughly 190,000 clones, about nine tenths of them seen once. Sequencing was done on a sample of blood. The receptors stem from a woman aged 25-40 years in good health. CDR3s include the opening cysteine and the closing phenylalanine or tryptophan. Each record gives: clone size, V gene, J gene, D gene, CDR3 DNA, CDR3 protein. The D gene is left open where the match is weak. Rows give clone size only sometimes, using once, few, many, or a class for an expanded clone.

size: .; V: TRBV24-1; J: TRBJ2-3; D: TRBD1; DNA: TGTGCCACCGGGGACAGGGGGCGCGCAGATACGCAGTATTTT; CDR3: CATGDRGRADTQYF
size: .; V: TRBV2; J: TRBJ2-2; D: TRBD2; DNA: TGTGCCAGCAGTGAGACTAGCGGGGACACCGGGGAGCTGTTTTTT; CDR3: CASSETSGDTGELFF
size: .; V: TRBV2; J: TRBJ2-5; D: TRBD2; DNA: TGTGCCAGCAGTGAATTTAGGACTAGCGGGGGGGCGGAGACCCAGTACTTC; CDR3: CASSEFRTSGGAETQYF
size: few; V: TRBV5-8; J: TRBJ2-3; D: .; DNA: TGTGCCAGCAGGGTCACTGGGTTTTGGGAAGATACGCAGTATTTT; CDR3: CASRVTGFWEDTQYF
size: .; V: TRBV5-1; J: TRBJ1-1; D: .; DNA: TGCGCCAGCAGCGTGGAAAAAGGGAACATGAACACTGAAGCTTTCTTT; CDR3: CASSVEKGNMNTEAFF
size: .; V: TRBV11-3; J: TRBJ2-7; D: .; DNA: TGTGCCAGCAGCTTAGCTCGGGACTACGAGCAGTACTTC; CDR3: CASSLARDYEQYF
size: few; V: TRBV11-3; J: TRBJ2-7; D: .; DNA: TGTGCCAGCAGCCCGGACCACGAGCAGTACTTC; CDR3: CASSPDHEQYF
size: .; V: TRBV4-3; J: TRBJ1-1; D: .; DNA: TGCGCCAGCAGCCAAGATAGACAGGAGCCAGCTTTCTTT; CDR3: CASSQDRQEPAFF
size: many; V: TRBV6-1; J: TRBJ1-3; D: .; DNA: TGTGCCAGCAGTGAAGCTTACGGCTCTGGAAACACCATATATTTT; CDR3: CASSEAYGSGNTIYF
size: .; V: TRBV19; J: TRBJ2-1; D: .; DNA: TGTGCCAGTAGTATCCCCAGGGTGGGAAATGAGCAGTTCTTC; CDR3: CASSIPRVGNEQFF
size: .; V: TRBV10-2; J: TRBJ1-1; D: TRBD1; DNA: TGCGCCAGCAGTGACAGGGGGGGGATGAACACTGAAGCTTTCTTT; CDR3: CASSDRGGMNTEAFF
size: .; V: TRBV14; J: TRBJ1-5; D: .; DNA: TGTGCCAGCAGCCAAGCAGGGTTTCAGCCCCAGCATTTT; CDR3: CASSQAGFQPQHF
size: .; V: TRBV4-1; J: TRBJ2-1; D: TRBD2; DNA: TGCGCCAGCAGCCAAGATCCCGGGAGGTCCTACAATGAGCAGTTCTTC; CDR3: CASSQDPGRSYNEQFF
size: .; V: TRBV7-9; J: TRBJ2-5; D: TRBD2; DNA: TGTGCCAGCAGCCAGGGGGCTAGCGGGGGCCAAGAGACCCAGTACTTC; CDR3: CASSQGASGGQETQYF
size: .; V: TRBV7-3; J: TRBJ2-1; D: .; DNA: TGTGCCAGCAGCCCCCGCCACCACTCCTACAATGAGCAGTTCTTC; CDR3: CASSPRHHSYNEQFF
size: .; V: TRBV12-3/TRBV12-4; J: TRBJ2-1; D: .; DNA: TGTGCCAGCACAGCCTCCTACAATGAGCAGTTCTTC; CDR3: CASTASYNEQFF
size: .; V: TRBV11-2; J: TRBJ1-3; D: .; DNA: TGTGCCAGCAGCTTAGTCGCAGGGGCGGGAAACACCATATATTTT; CDR3: CASSLVAGAGNTIYF
size: .; V: TRBV21-1; J: TRBJ2-1; D: .; DNA: TGTGCCAGCAGCATCCGGGACAGGGGTCGAGATGAGCAGTTCTTC; CDR3: CASSIRDRGRDEQFF
size: .; V: TRBV4-3; J: TRBJ1-3; D: .; DNA: TGCGCCAGCAGCCTACTCCTCCGGGCCTCCTCTGGAAACACCATATATTTT; CDR3: CASSLLLRASSGNTIYF
size: once; V: TRBV7-9; J: TRBJ1-4; D: TRBD1; DNA: TGTGCCAGCAGCTTCGGCCTGGGGACAGGGAGAGAAAAACTGTTTTTT; CDR3: CASSFGLGTGREKLFF